The 12 T cell receptor beta chains presented below share a single source sample, sequenced in a study of T cell repertoires in cytomegalovirus infection (dated by TCRdb to the late 2010s). Reads for this sample came from an Illumina HiSeq 1500. The public sequencing data were trimmed at Q25 with fastp and processed into clonotypes with MiXCR by TCRdb, which kept only in-frame beta chains. Identical CDR3 proteins give one entry, which carries the most common genes and DNA. A total of around 280,000 distinct CDR3 sequences appear in this sample, about 9.1% of them only once. Clones ranked in the top ten supply 2.5% of the sample. The sequenced sample was PBMCs. The receptors derive from a human donor in good health (CMV status not recorded). Some clones in this sample may be carry-over from other donors' samples.

This clonotype was seen a handful of times. This sequence joins TRBV20-1 and TRBJ1-1; weak D call: TRBD1 (5 bases). Trimming cost V 5 bases and J 1 base, with 14 bases left between them. The CDR3 sequence is 14 residues long. Germline values: CDR1 DFQATT, CDR2 SNEGSKA (reference sequence). CDR3 protein: CSAPSGETNTEAFF. In nucleotides, the CDR3 is TGCAGTGCTCCTTCGGGGGAGACGAACACTGAAGCTTTCTTT.

This clonotype was detected ten times or more. This chain connects TRBV25-1 to TRBJ1-1, with 7 bases that match TRBD1. Germline CDR1 and CDR2: MGHDK and SYGVNS. With 9 bases clipped from V and 11 bases from J, the junction kept 9 bases outside the gene matches. The length of the CDR3 is 11 residues. CDR3 in amino acids: CASLDRAGAFF. CDR3 nucleotide sequence: TGTGCCAGTCTCGACAGGGCGGGGGCTTTCTTT.

This clonotype was seen repeatedly, ten times or more. The rearrangement uses TRBV28 and TRBJ2-5; D gene ambiguous. CDR1 is MDHEN, CDR2 SYDVKM, per germline. The V gene lost 2 bases and the J gene lost 5 bases, with 18 bases spanning the gap. This CDR3 is 16 amino acids long. The CDR3 sequence: CASSLLPLGPGETQYF. The CDR3 DNA is TGTGCCAGCAGTTTACTGCCTCTGGGCCCCGGCGAGACCCAGTACTTC.

In this sample, this clonotype turned up many times. The chain links TRBV7-2 to TRBJ2-1; tentative D call: TRBD1 (5 bases). Per the germline V gene, CDR1 is SGHTA and CDR2 is FQGNSA. Trimming pared 1 base from V and 7 bases from J, leaving 14 bases between. The CDR3 is made up of 15 amino acids. CDR3 DNA: TGTGCCAGCAGCTTAGAAGGACAAATTGGAAATGAGCAGTTCTTC. Translation gives CASSLEGQIGNEQFF.

This clonotype was recorded many times. This chain joins TRBV5-6 and TRBJ2-3; TRBD1 agrees at 7 bases. CDR3 length: 17 residues. Germline V gives CDR1 SGHDT, CDR2 YYEEEE. J was trimmed by 0 bases and V by 0 bases; bases with no gene match: 7. CDR3 nucleotides: TGTGCCAGCAGCTTGGTCAAGGGGACAGCTAGCACAGATACGCAGTATTTT. Protein: CASSLVKGTASTDTQYF.

This clonotype was recorded many times. DNA for the CDR3: TGTGCCAGCAGCTTATTCAGGGGGACGGGCACTGAAGCTTTCTTT. Translating gives CASSLFRGTGTEAFF. The chain employs TRBV7-2 and TRBJ1-1; the match to TRBD1 covers 7 bases. The CDR3 is made up of 15 amino acids. The V segment lost 2 bases and the J segment 4 bases; nucleotides outside the gene matches: 7. From germline, CDR1 is SGHTA and CDR2 FQGNSA.

This clonotype was counted at least ten times. J is TRBJ2-1 and V is TRBV6-2 or TRBV6-3; 8 bases are a match to TRBD2. Germline CDR1 and CDR2: MNHEY and SVGEGT. This CDR3 comprises 14 residues. With 7 bases clipped from V and 3 bases from J, the junction kept 5 bases outside the gene matches. Written as DNA, the CDR3 is TGTGCCAGCACAATAGCGGGGAACTACAATGAGCAGTTCTTC. Its protein product is CASTIAGNYNEQFF.

The chain combines TRBV28 with TRBJ1-2; no clear D gene. The CDR3 loop spans 9 amino acids. Trimming cost V 7 bases and J 10 bases, with 7 bases left between them. CDR1 and CDR2 (germline): MDHEN, SYDVKM. This chain's CDR3 is CASNLPYTF. As DNA, the CDR3 is TGTGCCAGCAATCTACCCTACACCTTC.

This clonotype was recorded at least ten times. This chain joins TRBV28 and TRBJ2-1; the D gene is possibly TRBD1 (6 bases). This CDR3 contains 16 residues. Germline values: CDR1 MDHEN, CDR2 SYDVKM. Trimming removed 4 bases at V and 0 bases at J, with 13 bases between. The chain's CDR3 is CASSSRGGTSYNEQFF. CDR3 bases: TGTGCCAGCAGTTCCAGGGGTGGGACCTCCTACAATGAGCAGTTCTTC.

The gene calls are TRBV3-1 and TRBJ1-4; D might be TRBD1 (5 bases). This CDR3 has 17 residues. CDR1 LGHDT and CDR2 YNNKEL come from the germline V gene (reference sequence). V was pared by 0 bases and J by 4 bases, with 15 bases between. CDR3 DNA sequence: TGTGCCAGCAGCCAAGATCGCAGGGCAACCCGTAATGAAAAACTGTTTTTT. This sequence encodes CASSQDRRATRNEKLFF.

This clonotype has a count of ten or more. The J gene is TRBJ2-1, the V gene TRBV7-2; 7 bases agree with TRBD2. CDR3 size: 16 residues. The ends lost 4 bases at V and 7 bases at J; junction bases unmatched: 13. The germline gives CDR1 SGHTA, CDR2 FQGNSA. As DNA, the CDR3 is TGTGCCAGCAGCTCCTCTACTAGCGTGGGGGTGAATGAGCAGTTCTTC. The encoded protein is CASSSSTSVGVNEQFF. Complete variable domain (other parts from reference TRBV7-2 and TRBJ2-1): GAGVSQSPSNKVTEKGKDVELRCDPISGHTALYWYRQSLGQGLEFLIYFQGNSAPDKSGLPSDRFSAERTGGSVSTLTIQRTQQEDSAVYLCASSSSTSVGVNEQFFGPGTRLTVL.

This clonotype was counted at least ten times. The chain combines TRBV6-4 with TRBJ1-4, with TRBD1 as a possible D gene (5 bases). The CDR3 consists of 13 residues. Germline loops: CDR1 MRHNA, CDR2 SNTAGT. The V end was cut by 8 bases, the J end by 8 bases, with 15 bases between. The CDR3 bases are TGTGCCAGCTCCTGGGGCGAAGGCGAAAAACTGTTTTTT. It specifies CASSWGEGEKLFF.